One and the same sample provided the 15 T cell receptor beta chains below, sequenced in a study of blood T cell repertoires in COVID-19. TCRdb's copy holds only in-frame clones and misses some; the assay was immunoSEQ multiplex PCR. In the table there are 60,000 to 80,000 clones, around 84% of which are singletons. Material: peripheral blood. These receptors were obtained from a man in his 70s with acute or convalescent COVID-19.

CDR3 sequence (DNA): TGCGCCGGCGAGGGACAGTCCCATTACGGCAATCAGCCCCAGCATTTT. Translation: CAGEGQSHYGNQPQHF. V usage is TRBV5-1 and J usage is TRBJ1-5; 7 nucleotides align to TRBD1. This CDR3 region has 16 residues. The V gene end was trimmed by 10 bases and the J gene end by 2 bases; junction bases not matched to a gene: 15. In germline, CDR1 is SGHRS, CDR2 YFSETQ.

This chain connects TRBV29-1 to TRBJ2-7; no reliable D call. Germline V lookup: CDR1 SQVTM, CDR2 ANQGSEA. V was trimmed by 4 bases and J by 3 bases, leaving 10 bases between them. This CDR3 comprises 12 residues. The CDR3 nucleotides read TGCAGCGTTGGAGGCGGTAGCTACGAGCAGTACTTC. Translated: CSVGGGSYEQYF.

V usage is TRBV27 and J usage is TRBJ1-1; 7 nucleotides align to TRBD1. There are 15 residues in the CDR3. CDR1 is MNHEY and CDR2 is SMNVEV in the germline V gene (reference sequence). V was clipped by 5 bases and J by 0 bases; unmatched bases: 6. In DNA form, the CDR3 reads TGTGCCAGCAGTCCCGGACAGGTGTTGAACACTGAAGCTTTCTTT. It is translated as CASSPGQVLNTEAFF.

This clone was seen more than once but under ten times. The rearrangement uses TRBV5-1 and TRBJ2-7; 8 nucleotides line up with TRBD1. Germline CDR1 SGHRS, CDR2 YFSETQ. There are 16 residues in the CDR3. V dropped 5 bases and J dropped 1; count of bases not matched to a gene: 11. Here the CDR3 reads CASSYDLDRASYEQYF. The CDR3 bases are TGCGCCAGCAGTTACGATCTGGACAGGGCATCCTACGAGCAGTACTTC.

The V and J genes are TRBV5-6 and TRBJ2-3, with 8 bases that match TRBD1. Losses at the gene ends were 0 bases for V and 3 bases for J; bases not matched to a gene: 3. Germline CDR1 is SGHDT and CDR2 is YYEEEE. CDR3 size: 15 residues. Here the CDR3 DNA reads TGTGCCAGCAGCTTGGGGGGACAGGCAACAGATACGCAGTATTTT. Amino acids: CASSLGGQATDTQYF.

V and J are TRBV14 and TRBJ1-1, with a weak D call TRBD1 (6 bases). Germline V gene sequence: CDR1 SGHDN, CDR2 FVKESK. CDR3 length: 13 amino acids. V was pared by 2 bases and J by 10 bases, with 14 bases between. The CDR3 coding sequence is TGTGCCAGCAGCCAATTGGGAATAGGGGGAGCTTTCTTT. Protein product: CASSQLGIGGAFF.

The chain combines TRBV9 with TRBJ2-7; 8 positions match TRBD2. This CDR3 is 15 amino acids long. CDR1 is SGDLS and CDR2 is YYNGEE in the germline V gene. J was trimmed by 3 bases and V by 0 bases; bases with no gene match: 5. The CDR3 loop is CASSVGLARNYEQYF. As DNA, the CDR3 is TGTGCCAGCAGCGTAGGACTAGCGAGAAACTACGAGCAGTACTTC.

This chain joins TRBV2 and TRBJ2-3; tentatively, D is TRBD2 (6 bases). V was cut by 8 bases and J by 1 base, with 25 bases left in between. Germline-derived CDR1 and CDR2 are SNHLY and FYNNEI. The CDR3 is made up of 18 amino acids. In DNA, the CDR3 is TGTGCCAGCCGCTACCCGGGAGTGATCGATCAAGGCACAGATACGCAGTATTTT. It codes for CASRYPGVIDQGTDTQYF.

The chain couples TRBV5-6 to TRBJ1-2; TRBD1 might be the D (5 bases). V gave up 0 bases and J gave up 1 base, with 10 bases separating them. CDR1 SGHDT and CDR2 YYEEEE come from the germline V gene. The CDR3 has 15 amino acids. The CDR3 region has the DNA TGTGCCAGCAGCTTGGGGCAGGGAATTAACTATGGCTACACCTTC. Protein sequence: CASSLGQGINYGYTF.

The V gene is TRBV9, the J gene TRBJ2-7; D possibly corresponds to TRBD2 (5 bases). Per germline, CDR1 SGDLS and CDR2 YYNGEE. V was cut by 3 bases and J by 11 bases, with 15 bases left in between. The CDR3 is made up of 12 amino acids. CDR3 DNA: TGTGCCAGCAGCGGCCCCCCGGGGAATAAGTACTTC. It yields the protein CASSGPPGNKYF.

The genes are TRBV10-3 and TRBJ2-2; D is possibly TRBD1 (6 bases). Germline CDR1 ENHRY, CDR2 SYGVKD. V was trimmed by 6 bases and J by 5 bases, leaving 10 bases between them. The CDR3 sequence is 13 residues long. The CDR3 nucleotides read TGTGCCATCAGGAGGACAGAAACCGGGGAGCTGTTTTTT. Amino acid sequence: CAIRRTETGELFF.

There are a few counts of this clone. This chain connects TRBV12-3 or TRBV12-4 to TRBJ1-1; D ambiguous. The CDR3 length is 12 residues. Trimming shortened V by 6 bases and J by 1 base, and 6 bases separated the two germline ends. The CDR3 DNA reads TGTGCCAGCAGGGCTGAGAACACTGAAGCTTTCTTT. It yields the protein CASRAENTEAFF.

The rearrangement uses TRBV30 and TRBJ2-5; 7 bases line up with TRBD1. This CDR3 has 13 residues. Per germline, CDR1 GTSNPN and CDR2 SVGIG (reference sequence). V gave up 2 bases and J gave up 3 bases; unmatched junction bases: 3. CDR3 protein: CAWSIDREETQYF. The CDR3 DNA reads TGTGCCTGGAGTATCGACAGGGAAGAGACCCAGTACTTC.

This clone was seen a few times. This chain connects TRBV4-2 to TRBJ1-3; D is perhaps TRBD1 (6 bases). Trimming took off 4 bases at V and 1 base at J, with 11 bases between the two ends. CDR1 is LGHNA, CDR2 YNFKEQ, per germline. This CDR3 has 15 amino acids. The CDR3 coding sequence is TGTGCCAGCAGCCCTACGGGACAATCTGGAAACACCATATATTTT. Its translation: CASSPTGQSGNTIYF.

The V gene is TRBV7-6, the J gene TRBJ1-5, with D unresolved. The CDR3 extends over 15 amino acids. CDR1 is SGHVS, CDR2 FNYEAQ, per germline. Trimming took off 1 base at V and 4 bases at J, with 11 bases between the two ends. CDR3 protein: CASSLEGLSNQPQHF. The DNA for the CDR3 is TGTGCCAGCAGCTTAGAAGGACTCAGTAATCAGCCCCAGCATTTT.